These 20 T cell receptor beta chains came from one sample sequenced in a study of monozygotic twins with inflammatory bowel disease. TCRdb re-called the 5' RACE reads; one entry per CDR3 protein, DNA not given. Across about 380,000 distinct CDR3 sequences, the top ten clones capture 2% to 3% of the sample. The sequenced material came from blood. The receptors come from a human donor with ulcerative colitis or Crohn's disease, or a healthy co-twin of an affected twin (not recorded which).

The chain joins TRBV6-2 or TRBV6-3 to TRBJ2-7; the TCRdb call, TRBD2, lacks DNA for checking. Germline values: CDR1 MNHEY, CDR2 SVGEGT. This CDR3 is built from 13 residues. CDR3 amino acids: CASNQRTGYEQYF.

The J gene is TRBJ1-6, the V gene TRBV7-9; there is no DNA to check the TCRdb D call of TRBD1. Germline V gives CDR1 SEHNR, CDR2 FQNEAQ (reference sequence). The CDR3 runs 14 residues. This CDR3 reads CASRRDRVNSPLHF.

V is TRBV4-2 and J is TRBJ1-2. This CDR3 contains 14 residues. The germline V gene encodes CDR1 LGHNA and CDR2 YNFKEQ. CDR3 residues: CASSQGGPWGGYTF.

The rearrangement uses TRBV4-3 and TRBJ2-1; TCRdb's D gene call, TRBD1, goes unchecked for lack of DNA. The CDR3 length is 14 residues. Germline V gives CDR1 LGHNA, CDR2 YSLEER. CDR3: CASSPRDRGNEQFF.

The genes are TRBV19 and TRBJ1-1. This CDR3 has 12 residues. CDR1 and CDR2 (germline): LNHDA, SQIVND (reference sequence). CDR3 in amino acids: CARLYGNTEAFF. The full variable domain, rest sourced from reference TRBV19 and TRBJ1-1, is DGGITQSPKYLFRKEGQNVTLSCEQNLNHDAMYWYRQDPGQGLRLIYYSQIVNDFQKGDIAEGYSVSREKKESFPLTVTSAQKNPTAFYLCARLYGNTEAFFGQGTRLTVV.

The CDR3 loop reads CASSIESGTWADTQYF. The rearrangement links TRBV12-3 or TRBV12-4 to TRBJ2-3; TCRdb gives TRBD1 as the D gene, but with no DNA this cannot be confirmed. CDR3 length: 16 residues.

J is TRBJ1-5 and V is TRBV4-3; lacking DNA, the TRBD1 call made by TCRdb goes unchecked. Germline V gives CDR1 LGHNA, CDR2 YSLEER. The length of the CDR3 is 17 residues. This chain's CDR3 is CASSQRTDFNSNQPQHF.

V gene TRBV7-2 combines with J gene TRBJ2-3; the TCRdb call, TRBD2, lacks DNA for checking. Looked up from germline, CDR1 is SGHTA and CDR2 is FQGNSA. This CDR3 region has 16 residues. CDR3 sequence reads: CASSTRGAGGSDTQYF.

The rearrangement uses TRBV11-1 and TRBJ2-1; TCRdb selects TRBD1, and the lack of DNA leaves this call unchecked. The CDR3 totals 18 residues. CDR1 is SGHAT and CDR2 is FQDESV in the germline V gene (reference sequence). CDR3: CASSSQGQGARTYNDQFF.

The chain is built from TRBV18 and TRBJ2-2. The CDR3 spans 16 residues. Germline V gene lookup returns CDR1 KGHSH and CDR2 LQKENI. CDR3 sequence: CASSLTASTNTGELFF.

This chain links TRBV27 with TRBJ2-7. CDR3 length: 13 amino acids. The germline V gene encodes CDR1 MNHEY and CDR2 SMNVEV (reference sequence). The CDR3 sequence is CASRGWALYEQYF.

This sequence joins TRBV7-2 and TRBJ2-7; the D call from TCRdb, TRBD1, cannot be confirmed without DNA. The CDR3 covers 14 residues. Germline V gene data show CDR1 as SGHTA and CDR2 as FQGNSA. This chain's CDR3 is CASSPSRQGYEQYF.

The rearrangement joins TRBV4-1 to TRBJ2-3; TCRdb designates TRBD1, a call that cannot be tested without DNA. This CDR3 spans 16 amino acids. Per the germline V gene, CDR1 is MGHRA and CDR2 is YSYEKL. The CDR3 spells CASSPTGHRQGDTQYF.

This chain connects TRBV27 to TRBJ1-2; TCRdb designates TRBD1, a call that cannot be tested without DNA. This CDR3 region has 15 residues. Germline CDR1 reads MNHEY; CDR2 reads SMNVEV (reference sequence). The CDR3 is CASSLSPRGVDGYTF.

The chain carries TRBV3-1 and TRBJ1-5. The CDR3 runs to 14 residues. Germline V gives CDR1 LGHDT, CDR2 YNNKEL (reference sequence). CDR3 protein: CASSQDHSNQPQHF.

The chain is built from TRBV7-9 and TRBJ1-4; the D call of TRBD1 rests on TCRdb alone, since no DNA is present to check it. Germline-derived CDR1 and CDR2 are SEHNR and FQNEAQ (reference sequence). This CDR3 is 16 amino acids long. CDR3 sequence reads: CASSSRGGTANEKLFF.

The chain joins TRBV4-2 to TRBJ1-1. The CDR3 loop spans 18 amino acids. Germline V lookup: CDR1 LGHNA, CDR2 YNFKEQ. CDR3: CASSQAQGMRLYKTEAFF.

The chain joins TRBV7-7 to TRBJ2-5; TCRdb's D call, TRBD1, is unchecked because there is no DNA. The CDR3 totals 15 residues. Per the germline V gene, CDR1 is SSHAT and CDR2 is FNYEAQ (reference sequence). CDR3: CASSFSRTAQETQYF. The whole variable domain, remainder taken from reference TRBV7-7 and TRBJ2-5, is GAGVSQSPRYKVTKRGQDVTLRCDPISSHATLYWYQQALGQGPEFLTYFNYEAQPDKSGLPSDRFSAERPEGSISTLTIQRTEQRDSAMYRCASSFSRTAQETQYFGPGTRLLVL.

V usage is TRBV18 and J usage is TRBJ2-5; checking the TCRdb D call of TRBD1 is not possible without DNA. Germline lookup yields CDR1 KGHSH and CDR2 LQKENI. CDR3 length equals 14 residues. This CDR3 is CASSQQTGEETQYF.

This rearrangement joins TRBV12-3 or TRBV12-4 to TRBJ1-5; TCRdb selects TRBD1, and the lack of DNA leaves this call unchecked. CDR3 length: 15 residues. Here the CDR3 reads CASSALDRGWQPQHF.